This T cell receptor (beta chain) was retrieved from a study of graft-versus-host responses after intestinal transplantation. Study-level information: Multivisceral, liver-intestinal, or isolated intestinal transplants were given to recipients. Recipients across the board were started on anti-thymocyte globulin induction, then kept on tacrolimus and steroids for roughly 3 years.

The assay was immunoSEQ multiplex PCR, and TCRdb's table has in-frame clones only and misses some. The sample yields over 65,000 clones, 91% seen once. As regards this clone: As yet, its antigen is unknown.

The CDR3 is made up of 17 amino acids. In germline, CDR1 is SGHDT, CDR2 YYEEEE. V was pared by 4 bases and J by 4 bases, with 12 bases of the junction left unmatched. Findings of the study overall: Graft-versus-host to host-versus-graft clonal ratios in allografts were high in patients with graft-donor T cell macrochimerism.

The gene calls are TRBV5-6 and TRBJ1-5, with TRBD1 matching over 9 bases. This clonotype was obtained from a human donor who received an intestinal transplant. The sequences come from unstimulated CD4+ T cells sorted from spleen or lymph node cells, collected before intestinal transplant. The CDR3 sequence is CASSRWTPDRGNQPQHF. The CDR3, as DNA: TGTGCCAGCAGCAGATGGACTCCGGACAGGGGTAATCAGCCCCAGCATTTT.